This paragraph reports one T cell receptor (beta chain). Its cognate antigen is unknown. This specimen comes from a study of shared clonotypes between healthy human individuals. Study-level information: The people who gave samples were a couple of women and three men aged 18 to 49. Study-level results: Generally, naive subsets (rather than memory subsets) showed larger estimated richness.

CD45RO-negative CD8 cells positively selected for CCR7 made up the naive population, which excluded terminally differentiated effector memory CD45RA+ cells. Donors were Caucasian adults residing in Nashville, Tennessee, USA. Study processing details: Filtering differed since immunoSEQ provided only junctions, with no quality scores. Sequencing used immunoSEQ multiplex PCR; TCRdb keeps in-frame clones, though not all of them. V and J calls and clone size are given by that table; D and trimming were obtained from the DNA. The repertoire consists of about 2.2 million clones, with just over 90% occurring once and the leading ten covering under 2%. Per germline, CDR1 SQVTM and CDR2 ANQGSEA. V was cut by 4 bases and J by 2 bases, with 8 bases left in between. The CDR3 loop spans 13 amino acids.

Sequencing used naive CD8+ T cells from PBMCs. The receptor was isolated from a man aged 18 to 30 in good health. Some clones in this sample may be carry-over from other donors' samples. V and J are TRBV29-1 and TRBJ2-2; tentatively, D is TRBD2 (5 bases). CDR3 DNA: TGCAGCGTTGCCGAGGGAAACACCGGGGAGCTGTTTTTT. Translated: CSVAEGNTGELFF.